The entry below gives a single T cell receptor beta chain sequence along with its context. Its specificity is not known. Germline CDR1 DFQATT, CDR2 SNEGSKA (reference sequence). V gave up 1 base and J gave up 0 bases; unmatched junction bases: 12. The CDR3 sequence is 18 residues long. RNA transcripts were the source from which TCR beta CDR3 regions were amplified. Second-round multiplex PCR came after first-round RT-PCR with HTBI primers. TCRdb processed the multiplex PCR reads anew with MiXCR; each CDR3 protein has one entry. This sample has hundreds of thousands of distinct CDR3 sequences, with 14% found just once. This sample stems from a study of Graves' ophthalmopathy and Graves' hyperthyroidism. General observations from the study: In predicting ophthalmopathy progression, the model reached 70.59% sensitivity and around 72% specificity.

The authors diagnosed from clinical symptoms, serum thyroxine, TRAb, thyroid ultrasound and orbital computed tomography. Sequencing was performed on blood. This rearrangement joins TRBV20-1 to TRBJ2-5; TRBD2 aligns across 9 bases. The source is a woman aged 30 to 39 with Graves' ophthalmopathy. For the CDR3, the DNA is TGCAGTGCTAGAGCCTCTGCTAGCGGGAACTGGTACCAAGAGACCCAGTACTTC. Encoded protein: CSARASASGNWYQETQYF.